These 22 T cell receptor beta chains originate from one sample sequenced in a study of technical replicates of blood from a handful of donors. Clones were sequenced by immunoSEQ multiplex PCR, and TCRdb holds only the in-frame ones, with some missing. Of fewer than 85,000 clones listed, over 85% were seen once; the top ten hold 0.4% to 0.5%. The sequenced sample was T cells isolated from PBMCs. The receptors here all came from a human donor in good health.

The chain combines TRBV30 with TRBJ2-7; weak D call: TRBD1 (5 bases). CDR3 length equals 13 residues. Trimming took off 0 bases at V and 1 base at J, with 7 bases between the two ends. Germline CDR1 and CDR2: GTSNPN and SVGIG (reference sequence). CDR3: CAWSVGHSYEQYF. CDR3 nucleotide sequence: TGTGCCTGGAGTGTGGGGCATTCCTACGAGCAGTACTTC.

In its sample, this clone was seen once. The chain carries TRBV27 and TRBJ1-3; no clear D gene. This CDR3 comprises 13 residues. The V end was cut by 5 bases, the J end by 0 bases, with 5 bases between. CDR1 and CDR2 from the germline V gene are MNHEY and SMNVEV (reference sequence). In DNA form, the CDR3 reads TGTGCCAGCAGTGCGCACTCTGGAAACACCATATATTTT. Protein product: CASSAHSGNTIYF.

There are a few counts of this clone. The chain has TRBV5-1 and TRBJ2-2; TRBD2 matches at 11 bases. J lost 7 bases, V lost 5 bases, and 7 bases had no gene match. CDR3 length: 15 amino acids. Germline-derived CDR1 and CDR2 are SGHRS and YFSETQ. CDR3 sequence (DNA): TGCGCCAGCAGAGAGACTAGCGGGAAGGTCGGGGAGCTGTTTTTT. It translates to CASRETSGKVGELFF.

This chain connects TRBV29-1 to TRBJ2-1, with 7 nucleotides matching TRBD1. V shed 7 bases, J shed 4 bases, and the junction held 4 bases outside the gene matches. Germline CDR1 is SQVTM and CDR2 is ANQGSEA. The CDR3 has 12 amino acids. The CDR3 sequence is CSGGQQYNEQFF. The CDR3 DNA sequence: TGCAGCGGGGGACAGCAATACAATGAGCAGTTCTTC.

The rearrangement uses TRBV9 and TRBJ1-1; TRBD1 is a possible D gene (6 bases). Trimming stripped 4 bases from V and 3 bases from J, with 16 bases between. The CDR3 is made up of 15 amino acids. CDR1 and CDR2 (germline): SGDLS, YYNGEE. The CDR3 protein is CASSSPFEGDTEAFF. The CDR3 DNA is TGTGCCAGCAGCTCCCCCTTCGAGGGGGACACTGAAGCTTTCTTT. Combining the CDR3 with reference TRBV9 and TRBJ1-1 gives the whole variable domain DSGVTQTPKHLITATGQRVTLRCSPRSGDLSVYWYQQSLDQGLQFLIQYYNGEERAKGNILERFSAQQFPDLHSELNLSSLELGDSALYFCASSSPFEGDTEAFFGQGTRLTVV.

The CDR3 here is CASKLLGQGGYNEQFF. The CDR3 DNA follows: TGTGCCAGCAAACTCCTCGGACAGGGAGGATACAATGAGCAGTTCTTC. This chain connects TRBV27 to TRBJ2-1, with 8 bases that match TRBD1. The CDR3 is 16 residues long. Germline CDR1 is MNHEY and CDR2 is SMNVEV (reference sequence). Unmatched junction bases numbered 12, after V lost 7 bases and J lost 4 bases.

The chain has TRBV12-5 and TRBJ2-7, with 7 bases fitting TRBD1. Germline lookup yields CDR1 LGHNT and CDR2 FRNRAP. J lost 1 base, V lost 8 bases, and 5 bases had no gene match. The CDR3 spans 13 residues. The CDR3 nucleotides are TGTGCTAGTAGTGAGGGGGCGTCCTACGAGCAGTACTTC. Its translation: CASSEGASYEQYF.

V and J are TRBV27 and TRBJ2-3; 7 bases line up with TRBD1. CDR3 size: 14 residues. The V gene end was trimmed by 3 bases and the J gene end by 4 bases; junction bases not matched to a gene: 4. Germline V gene data show CDR1 as MNHEY and CDR2 as SMNVEV (reference sequence). The CDR3 protein is CASSFQGQPDTQYF. DNA of the CDR3: TGTGCCAGCAGTTTCCAGGGACAGCCAGATACGCAGTATTTT.

V is TRBV11-3 and J is TRBJ1-4; 8 positions match TRBD1. This CDR3 comprises 16 residues. Germline values: CDR1 SGHNT, CDR2 YENEEA. V gave up 1 base and J gave up 8 bases; unmatched junction bases: 9. CDR3 bases: TGTGCCAGCAGCTTAGGGTCGACAGGGGAAGAGGAAAAACTGTTTTTT. Translation gives CASSLGSTGEEEKLFF.

This chain connects TRBV28 to TRBJ2-5, with TRBD1 identical over 7 bases. The V gene's germline CDR1 is MDHEN and CDR2 SYDVKM. The CDR3 loop spans 14 amino acids. The trim removed 3 bases at V and 3 bases at J, leaving 4 bases unmatched. This CDR3 is CASSFLGTEETQYF. The DNA for the CDR3 is TGTGCCAGCAGTTTCCTCGGGACAGAAGAGACCCAGTACTTC.

The chain is built from TRBV29-1 and TRBJ1-2; TRBD1 matches 7 bases. V trimming: 3 bases; J trimming: 4 bases; junction bases outside the gene matches: 17. The CDR3 spans 17 residues. Germline loops: CDR1 SQVTM, CDR2 ANQGSEA. CDR3 loop: CSVDGTEIYKLFYGYTF. CDR3 DNA: TGCAGCGTTGACGGGACAGAGATCTACAAGCTGTTCTATGGCTACACCTTC.

The gene calls are TRBV19 and TRBJ2-7, with TRBD2 as a possible D gene (6 bases). The CDR3 sequence is 14 residues long. In germline, CDR1 is LNHDA, CDR2 SQIVND (reference sequence). V was cut by 10 bases and J by 2 bases, with 18 bases left in between. DNA of the CDR3: TGTGCCATCAAAGCCGGGACTTTCCCCTACGAGCAGTACTTC. This sequence encodes CAIKAGTFPYEQYF.

V usage is TRBV7-3 and J usage is TRBJ1-1; TRBD1 matches at 7 bases. Germline lookup yields CDR1 SGHTA and CDR2 FQGTGA. V lost 5 bases and J lost 4; bases outside the gene matches: 7. The CDR3 has 14 residues. The CDR3 here is CASSPQGTATEAFF. In DNA, the CDR3 is TGTGCCAGCAGCCCACAGGGGACGGCCACTGAAGCTTTCTTT.

The rearrangement joins TRBV5-4 to TRBJ2-5; 13 bases match TRBD2. Germline V CDR1 and CDR2: SGHNT, YYREEE (reference sequence). V shed 4 bases and J 6 bases; nucleotides not matched to a gene: 9. CDR3 length: 16 residues. This CDR3 is CASSLEGLAGVKTQYF. CDR3 bases: TGTGCCAGCAGCCTCGAAGGACTAGCGGGAGTGAAGACCCAGTACTTC.

The CDR3 sequence is CASTGQTYGYTF. The CDR3 DNA is TGTGCCAGCACTGGACAGACGTATGGCTACACCTTC. The chain couples TRBV19 to TRBJ1-2, with D possibly being TRBD1 (6 bases). This CDR3 contains 12 residues. The V gene lost 9 bases and the J gene lost 5 bases, with 13 bases spanning the gap. Germline CDR1 reads LNHDA; CDR2 reads SQIVND (reference sequence).

V usage is TRBV9 and J usage is TRBJ2-1, with unresolved D. Trimming cost V 6 bases and J 2 bases, with 9 bases left between them. The germline gives CDR1 SGDLS, CDR2 YYNGEE. The CDR3 has 13 residues. The CDR3 region has the DNA TGTGCCAGCATCCTCTCCCCCTACAATGAGCAGTTCTTC. This sequence encodes CASILSPYNEQFF.

This sequence joins TRBV2 and TRBJ1-5; no clear D. The V gene's germline CDR1 is SNHLY and CDR2 FYNNEI. The CDR3 is 15 residues long. With 4 bases removed from V and 5 bases from J, the gap between germline ends came to 15 bases. The CDR3 DNA is TGTGCCAGCAGTGGCAGGTCAGGAAACGATCAGCCCCAGCATTTT. It yields the protein CASSGRSGNDQPQHF.

This clone turned up a few times. The DNA of the CDR3 is TGTGCCAGCAGTGAATGGGGAGGTGACTATGGCTACACCTTC. Translation: CASSEWGGDYGYTF. V and J are TRBV6-1 and TRBJ1-2; D gene uncertain. The CDR3 runs to 14 residues. CDR1 and CDR2 (germline): MNHNS, SASEGT. The germline V and J ends were trimmed by 2 bases and 3 bases, with 10 bases remaining between them.

This chain joins TRBV30 and TRBJ1-2, with D maybe TRBD1 (5 bases). Germline assignment: CDR1 GTSNPN and CDR2 SVGIG (reference sequence). The CDR3 is made up of 13 amino acids. V was cut by 2 bases and J by 2 bases, with 9 bases left in between. CDR3 in amino acids: CAWSPTDNYGYTF. In DNA, the CDR3 is TGTGCCTGGAGTCCGACAGACAACTATGGCTACACCTTC.

DNA of the CDR3: TGTGCCAGCAGCTCCAACCAGGGCAAGATTAACTATGGCTACACCTTC. It translates to CASSSNQGKINYGYTF. V gene TRBV11-2 combines with J gene TRBJ1-2; D is possibly TRBD1 (5 bases). Germline V gene lookup returns CDR1 SGHAT and CDR2 FQNNGV. The CDR3 sequence is 16 residues long. V lost 4 bases and J lost 1, with 16 bases in between.

The chain employs TRBV7-9 and TRBJ1-1; D might be TRBD1 (5 bases). V shed 3 bases and J shed 3 bases, with 8 bases lying between them. CDR1 and CDR2 from the germline V gene are SEHNR and FQNEAQ (reference sequence). The CDR3 has 13 residues. The CDR3 here is CASSLGGDTEAFF. DNA for the CDR3: TGTGCCAGCAGCTTGGGGGGAGACACTGAAGCTTTCTTT.

The genes are TRBV2 and TRBJ2-1; TRBD1 is a possible D gene (6 bases). CDR3 length: 15 residues. Germline CDR1 is SNHLY and CDR2 is FYNNEI. Trimming cost V 3 bases and J 6 bases, with 15 bases left between them. The CDR3 here is CASSEGQGWVNEQFF. The CDR3 DNA sequence: TGTGCCAGCAGTGAGGGGCAGGGGTGGGTCAATGAGCAGTTCTTC. The full variable domain, rest sourced from reference TRBV2 and TRBJ2-1, is EPEVTQTPSHQVTQMGQEVILRCVPISNHLYFYWYRQILGQKVEFLVSFYNNEISEKSEIFDDQFSVERPDGSNFTLKIRSTKLEDSAMYFCASSEGQGWVNEQFFGPGTRLTVL.